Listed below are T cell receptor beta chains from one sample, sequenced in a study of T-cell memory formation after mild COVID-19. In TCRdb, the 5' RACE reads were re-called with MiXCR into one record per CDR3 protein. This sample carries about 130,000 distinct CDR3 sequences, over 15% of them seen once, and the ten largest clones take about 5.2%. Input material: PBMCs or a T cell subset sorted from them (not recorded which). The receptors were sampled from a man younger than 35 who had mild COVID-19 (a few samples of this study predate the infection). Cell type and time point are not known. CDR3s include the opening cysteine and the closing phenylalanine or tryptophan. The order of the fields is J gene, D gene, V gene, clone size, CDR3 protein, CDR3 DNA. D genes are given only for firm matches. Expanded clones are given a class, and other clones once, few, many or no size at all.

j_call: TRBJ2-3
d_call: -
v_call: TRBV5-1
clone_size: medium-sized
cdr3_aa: CASSFTDTQYF
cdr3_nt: TGTGCCAGCAGCTTTACAGATACGCAGTATTTT

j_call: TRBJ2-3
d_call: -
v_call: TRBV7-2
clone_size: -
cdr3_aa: CASGLAADTQYF
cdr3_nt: TGTGCCAGCGGCCTTGCGGCAGATACGCAGTATTTT

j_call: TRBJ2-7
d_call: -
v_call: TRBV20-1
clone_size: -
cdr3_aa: CSARGGLSGHEQYF
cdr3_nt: TGCAGTGCTAGAGGAGGGTTATCGGGGCACGAGCAGTACTTC

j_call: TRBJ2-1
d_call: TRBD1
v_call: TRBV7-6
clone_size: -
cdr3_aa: CASSSTSWTGGNEQFF
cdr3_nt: TGTGCCAGCAGCTCCACCAGTTGGACAGGGGGAAATGAGCAGTTCTTC

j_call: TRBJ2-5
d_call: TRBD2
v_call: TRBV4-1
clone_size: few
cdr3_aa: CASSPYPGSGGERETQYF
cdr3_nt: TGCGCCAGCAGCCCCTACCCGGGTAGCGGGGGAGAAAGGGAGACCCAGTACTTC

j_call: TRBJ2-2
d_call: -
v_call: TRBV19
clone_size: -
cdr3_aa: CASVVSSPNTGELFF
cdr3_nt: TGTGCCAGTGTAGTCTCTAGCCCGAACACCGGGGAGCTGTTTTTT

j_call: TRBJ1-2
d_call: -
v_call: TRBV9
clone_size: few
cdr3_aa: CASSGGQGKNGYTF
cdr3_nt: TGTGCCAGCAGCGGGGGCCAGGGTAAAAATGGCTACACCTTC

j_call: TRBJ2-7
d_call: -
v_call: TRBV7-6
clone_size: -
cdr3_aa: CASSKDSSYEQYF
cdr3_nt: TGTGCCAGCAGTAAAGACAGCTCCTACGAGCAGTACTTC

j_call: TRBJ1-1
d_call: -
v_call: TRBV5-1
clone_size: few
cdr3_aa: CASSSGLETEAFF
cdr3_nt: TGCGCCAGCAGCTCAGGCCTAGAGACTGAAGCTTTCTTT

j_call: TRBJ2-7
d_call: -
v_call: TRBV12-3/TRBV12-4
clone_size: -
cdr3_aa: CASSPSGGHYEQYF
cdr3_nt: TGTGCCAGCAGCCCCTCGGGTGGCCACTACGAGCAGTACTTC

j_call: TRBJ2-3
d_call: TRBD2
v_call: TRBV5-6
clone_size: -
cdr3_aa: CASSPLTSGGDTQYF
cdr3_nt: TGTGCCAGCAGCCCACTTACTAGCGGGGGAGATACGCAGTATTTT

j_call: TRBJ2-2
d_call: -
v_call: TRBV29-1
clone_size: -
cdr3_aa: CSVVWLNTGELFF
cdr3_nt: TGCAGCGTTGTTTGGCTGAACACCGGGGAGCTGTTTTTT

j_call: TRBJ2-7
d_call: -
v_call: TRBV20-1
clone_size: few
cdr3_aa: CSARGFLSSYEQYF
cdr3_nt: TGCAGTGCACGAGGGTTTTTAAGCTCCTACGAGCAGTACTTC

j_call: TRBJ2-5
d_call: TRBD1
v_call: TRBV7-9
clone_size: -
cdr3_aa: CASSPGDRGQQETQYF
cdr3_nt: TGTGCCAGCAGCCCCGGGGACAGGGGGCAGCAAGAGACCCAGTACTTC

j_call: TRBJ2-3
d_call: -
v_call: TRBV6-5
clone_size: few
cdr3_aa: CASGHSVPSTDTQYF
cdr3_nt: TGTGCCAGCGGCCATAGCGTACCCTCCACAGATACGCAGTATTTT

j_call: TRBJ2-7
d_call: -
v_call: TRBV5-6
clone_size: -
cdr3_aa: CASSFSPVPFYEQYF
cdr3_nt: TGTGCCAGCAGCTTCTCGCCGGTCCCCTTCTATGAGCAGTACTTC

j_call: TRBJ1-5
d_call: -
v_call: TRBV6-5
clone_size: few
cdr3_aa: CASRGAINSNQPQHF
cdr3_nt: TGTGCCAGCAGGGGAGCGATTAATAGCAATCAGCCCCAGCATTTT

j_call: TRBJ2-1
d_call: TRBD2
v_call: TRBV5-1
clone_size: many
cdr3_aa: CASSLLGTSGGPNEQFF
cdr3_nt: TGCGCCAGCAGCTTGCTGGGGACTAGCGGGGGGCCCAATGAGCAGTTCTTC

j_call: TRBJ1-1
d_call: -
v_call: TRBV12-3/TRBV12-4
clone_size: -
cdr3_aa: CASTESTEAFF
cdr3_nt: TGTGCCAGCACCGAGAGCACTGAAGCTTTCTTT

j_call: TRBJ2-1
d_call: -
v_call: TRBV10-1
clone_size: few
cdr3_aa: CASSESGAGPNNEQFF
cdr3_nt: TGCGCCAGCAGTGAGTCCGGCGCGGGGCCTAACAATGAGCAGTTCTTC

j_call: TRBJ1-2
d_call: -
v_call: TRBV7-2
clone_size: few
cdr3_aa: CASSLVAQANYGYTF
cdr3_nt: TGTGCCAGCAGCTTAGTTGCACAAGCTAACTATGGCTACACCTTC

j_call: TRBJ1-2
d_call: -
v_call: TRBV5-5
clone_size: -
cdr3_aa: CASSTSDGDYGYTF
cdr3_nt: TGTGCCAGCAGCACCTCGGATGGGGACTATGGCTACACCTTC

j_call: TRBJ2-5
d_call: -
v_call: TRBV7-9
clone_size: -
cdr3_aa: CASESGAIQQETQYF
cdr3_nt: TGTGCCTCCGAGTCGGGGGCCATACAACAAGAGACCCAGTACTTC

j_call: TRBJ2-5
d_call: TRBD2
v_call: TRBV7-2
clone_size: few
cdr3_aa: CASSLPPGTSGGTQYF
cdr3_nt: TGTGCCAGCAGCTTACCCCCCGGGACTAGCGGGGGGACCCAGTACTTC

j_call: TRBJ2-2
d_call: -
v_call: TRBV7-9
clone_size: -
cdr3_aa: CASSSRSTSRSTGELFF
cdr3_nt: TGTGCCAGCAGCTCGAGATCCACTAGCCGGAGCACCGGGGAGCTGTTTTTT

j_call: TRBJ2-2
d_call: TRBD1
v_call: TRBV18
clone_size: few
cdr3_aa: CASSPMGQTNTGELFF
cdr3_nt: TGTGCCAGCTCACCAATGGGACAGACGAACACCGGGGAGCTGTTTTTT

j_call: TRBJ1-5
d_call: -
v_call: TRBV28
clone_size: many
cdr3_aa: CASNRYGNQPQHF
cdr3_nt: TGTGCCAGCAACAGGTACGGCAATCAGCCCCAGCATTTT

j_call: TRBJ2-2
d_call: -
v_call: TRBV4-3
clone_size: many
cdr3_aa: CASSQDFASSLFF
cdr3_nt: TGCGCCAGCAGCCAAGATTTTGCGAGTTCCCTGTTTTTT

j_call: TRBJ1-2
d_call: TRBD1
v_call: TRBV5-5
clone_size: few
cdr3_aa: CASSSLHRDSYGYTF
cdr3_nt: TGTGCCAGCAGCTCCCTACACCGGGACAGCTATGGCTACACCTTC

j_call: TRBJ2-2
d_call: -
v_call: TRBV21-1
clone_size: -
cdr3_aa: CASSNRGPGELFF
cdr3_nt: TGTGCCAGCAGCAACAGGGGGCCCGGGGAGCTGTTTTTT

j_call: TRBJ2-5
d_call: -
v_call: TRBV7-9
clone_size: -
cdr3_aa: CASSLSGTKETQYF
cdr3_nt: TGTGCCAGCAGCTTATCCGGGACGAAAGAGACCCAGTACTTC

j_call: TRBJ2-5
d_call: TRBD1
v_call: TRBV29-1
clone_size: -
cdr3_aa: CSVGGTGQETQYF
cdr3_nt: TGCAGCGTTGGAGGGACAGGGCAAGAGACCCAGTACTTC

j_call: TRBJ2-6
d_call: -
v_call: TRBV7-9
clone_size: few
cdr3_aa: CASSEGGQPLPGANVLTF
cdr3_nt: TGTGCCAGCAGCGAGGGGGGGCAGCCCCTGCCCGGGGCCAACGTCCTGACTTTC

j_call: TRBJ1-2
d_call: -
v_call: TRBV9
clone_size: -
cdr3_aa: CASSLDKNYGYTF
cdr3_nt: TGTGCCAGCAGCCTGGACAAGAACTATGGCTACACCTTC

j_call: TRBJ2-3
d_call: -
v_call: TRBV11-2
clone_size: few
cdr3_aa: CASSLDEWLGTDTQYF
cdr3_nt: TGTGCCAGCAGCTTAGATGAATGGCTGGGCACAGATACGCAGTATTTT

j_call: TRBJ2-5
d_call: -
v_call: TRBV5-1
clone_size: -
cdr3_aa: CASSKTAGAQETQYF
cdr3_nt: TGCGCCAGCAGCAAGACCGCCGGGGCACAAGAGACCCAGTACTTC

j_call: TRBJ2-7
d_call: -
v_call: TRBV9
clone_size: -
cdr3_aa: CASSVGGGHGYEQYF
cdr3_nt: TGTGCCAGCAGCGTAGGCGGAGGGCATGGGTACGAGCAGTACTTC

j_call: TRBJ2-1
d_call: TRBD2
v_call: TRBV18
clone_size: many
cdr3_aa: CASSPPAGGPNEQFF
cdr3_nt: TGTGCCAGCTCACCACCCGCGGGGGGTCCCAATGAGCAGTTCTTC

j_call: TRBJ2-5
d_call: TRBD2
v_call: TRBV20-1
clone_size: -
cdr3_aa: CSAATSGGTQETQYF
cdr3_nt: TGCAGTGCTGCGACTAGCGGGGGGACGCAAGAGACCCAGTACTTC

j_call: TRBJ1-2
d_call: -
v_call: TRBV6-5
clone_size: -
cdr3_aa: CASSYSNHNGGYTF
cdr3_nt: TGTGCCAGCAGTTACTCGAACCACAATGGTGGCTACACCTTC

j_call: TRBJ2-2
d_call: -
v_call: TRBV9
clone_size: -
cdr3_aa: CASSVGHLAGELFF
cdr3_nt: TGTGCCAGCAGCGTAGGTCATCTAGCCGGGGAGCTGTTTTTT

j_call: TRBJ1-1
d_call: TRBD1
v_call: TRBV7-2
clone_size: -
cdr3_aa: CASSLVIRTGNTEAFF
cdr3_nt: TGTGCCAGCAGCTTAGTTATCAGGACAGGGAACACTGAAGCTTTCTTT

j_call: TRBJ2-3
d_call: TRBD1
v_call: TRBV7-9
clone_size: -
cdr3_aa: CASSPFLTGDTQYF
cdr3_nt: TGTGCCAGCAGCCCCTTTTTGACAGGGGATACGCAGTATTTT

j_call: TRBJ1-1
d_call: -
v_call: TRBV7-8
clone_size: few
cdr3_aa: CASSRQGTTEAFF
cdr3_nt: TGTGCCAGCAGCCGACAAGGAACAACTGAAGCTTTCTTT

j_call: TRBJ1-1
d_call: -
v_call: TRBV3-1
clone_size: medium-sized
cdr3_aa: CASSPRGRRAFF
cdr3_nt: TGTGCCAGCAGCCCCCGGGGCAGGAGGGCTTTCTTT

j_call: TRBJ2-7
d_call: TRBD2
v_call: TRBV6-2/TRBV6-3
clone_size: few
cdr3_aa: CASSYSTSGAYEQYF
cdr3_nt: TGTGCCAGCAGTTACTCGACTAGCGGGGCCTACGAGCAGTACTTC

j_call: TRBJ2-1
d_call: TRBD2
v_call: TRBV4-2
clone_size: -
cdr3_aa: CASSQAFRGGIPYNEQFF
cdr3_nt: TGTGCCAGCAGCCAAGCTTTCCGGGGGGGAATCCCCTACAATGAGCAGTTCTTC

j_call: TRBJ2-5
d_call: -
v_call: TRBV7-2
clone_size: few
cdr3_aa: CASSLSTGSKETQYF
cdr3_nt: TGTGCCAGCAGCTTGTCGACAGGCTCAAAAGAGACCCAGTACTTC

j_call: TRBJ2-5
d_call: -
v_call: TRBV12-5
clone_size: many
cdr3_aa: CASGLQGTQYF
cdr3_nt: TGTGCTAGTGGTTTGCAGGGGACCCAGTACTTC